This TCR beta chain was identified during a study of control samples from healthy donors and cancer patients. Sequenced by immunoSEQ multiplex PCR; TCRdb stores in-frame clones only, minus some. The repertoire holds about 190,000 clones, with roughly nine tenths as singletons. The count of this clone is one. V lost 3 bases and J 4 bases, leaving 7 bases between the germline ends. This CDR3 region has 13 residues. From germline, CDR1 is SGHAT and CDR2 FQNNGV. The sequencing input was blood. J is TRBJ1-5 and V is TRBV11-2, with D unresolved. The receptor comes from a young man in good health. For the CDR3, the DNA is TGTGCCAGCAGCTTTGCCATAAATCAGCCCCAGCATTTT. Its protein product is CASSFAINQPQHF.